This paragraph reports one TCR beta chain. The antigen remains unidentified. Only in-frame clones appear in the TCRdb table, and some are missing; sequencing was by immunoSEQ multiplex PCR. Of 75,000 to 100,000 clones in the sample, about 93% are singletons; the top ten hold 0.15% to 0.2%. Germline CDR1 reads SGHDN; CDR2 reads FVKESK. The CDR3 sequence is 16 residues long. Trimming at V came to 6 bases and at J to 1 base, leaving 10 bases not matched to a gene. The data were obtained in a study of graft-versus-host responses after intestinal transplantation. Overall study findings and caveats: Early HvG declines after transplant were associated with peak circulating GvH clone levels.

The sequences come from unstimulated CD4+ T cells sorted from spleen or lymph node cells, collected before intestinal transplant. The chain uses TRBV14 and TRBJ2-5; 8 nucleotides agree with TRBD1. The TCR originated in a human donor who received an intestinal transplant. The CDR3: CASSQHRDRPQETQYF. CDR3 DNA sequence: TGTGCCAGCAGTCAGCATAGGGACAGGCCCCAAGAGACCCAGTACTTC.